This T cell receptor (beta chain) came from a study of regulatory T cells in long-lasting Graves disease. Study summary: Graves' patients, diagnosed recently, had received antithyroid drugs under 3 months.

This clonotype was observed a few times. Sample time point: newly diagnosed GD, antithyroid drugs for less than 3 months. Scientists built the TCR library using RNA that was extracted from PBMCs. The authors built TCR beta libraries using iRepertoire HTBI primers and Arm-PCR of CDR3 regions. TCRdb processed the multiplex PCR reads anew with MiXCR; each CDR3 protein has one entry. The sample lists about 530,000 distinct CDR3 sequences, 15% to 20% occurring once. V was pared by 3 bases and J by 5 bases, with 12 bases between. The length of the CDR3 is 14 residues. Germline V gene data show CDR1 as SGHDT and CDR2 as YYEEEE. These records were also assigned to another study, of T cells in Graves' hyperthyroidism and ophthalmopathy. That study reports: Diagnosis of hyperthyroidism was new in patients aged 18 to 65, and its duration was under 2 months. Blood also contained most expanded thyroid clonotypes above 0.001.

The origin of this receptor is a woman aged 40 to 65 with Graves disease. The chain employs TRBV5-6 and TRBJ2-1; D perhaps matches TRBD2 (5 bases). This specimen was peripheral blood mononuclear cells (PBMCs), taken at new diagnosis, from a patient treated with antithyroid drugs. The CDR3 protein is CASSSDFPNNEQFF. DNA of the CDR3: TGTGCCAGCAGCTCGGACTTTCCGAACAATGAGCAGTTCTTC.